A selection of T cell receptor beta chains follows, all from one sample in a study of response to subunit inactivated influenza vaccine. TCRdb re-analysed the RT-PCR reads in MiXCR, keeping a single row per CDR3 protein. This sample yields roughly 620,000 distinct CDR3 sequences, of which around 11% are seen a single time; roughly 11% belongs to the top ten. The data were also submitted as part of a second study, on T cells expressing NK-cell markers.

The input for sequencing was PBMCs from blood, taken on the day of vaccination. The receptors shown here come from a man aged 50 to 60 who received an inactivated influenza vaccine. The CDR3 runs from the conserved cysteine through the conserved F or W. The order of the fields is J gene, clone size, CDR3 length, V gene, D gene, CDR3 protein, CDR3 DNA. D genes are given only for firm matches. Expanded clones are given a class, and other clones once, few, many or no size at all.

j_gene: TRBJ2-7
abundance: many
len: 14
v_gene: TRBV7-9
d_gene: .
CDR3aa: CASSSRNTPHEQYF
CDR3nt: TGTGCCAGCAGCTCCAGAAACACCCCTCACGAGCAGTACTTC

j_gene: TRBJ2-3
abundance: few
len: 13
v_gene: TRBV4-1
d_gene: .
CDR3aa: CASSQVAVDTQYF
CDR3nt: TGCGCCAGCAGCCAAGTAGCCGTTGATACGCAGTATTTT

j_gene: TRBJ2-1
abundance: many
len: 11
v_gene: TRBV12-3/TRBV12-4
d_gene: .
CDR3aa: CAGSNGGQQFF
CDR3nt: TGTGCCGGGTCCAACGGGGGGCAGCAGTTCTTC

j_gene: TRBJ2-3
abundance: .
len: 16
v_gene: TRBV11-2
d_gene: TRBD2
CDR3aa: CASSHLAGVPGDTQYF
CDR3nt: TGTGCCAGCAGCCATCTAGCGGGAGTCCCAGGAGATACGCAGTATTTT

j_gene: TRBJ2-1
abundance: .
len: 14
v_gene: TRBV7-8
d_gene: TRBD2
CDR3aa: CASSSRLAYNEQFF
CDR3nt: TGTGCCAGCAGCTCCCGACTAGCTTACAATGAGCAGTTCTTC

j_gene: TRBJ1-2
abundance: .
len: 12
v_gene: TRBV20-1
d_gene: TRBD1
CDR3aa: CSANTGVGGYTF
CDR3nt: TGCAGTGCAAATACAGGGGTGGGTGGCTACACCTTC

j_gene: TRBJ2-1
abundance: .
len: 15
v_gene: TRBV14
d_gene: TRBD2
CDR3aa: CASSQDRGRANEQFF
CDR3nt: TGTGCCAGCAGCCAAGATCGGGGGAGGGCGAATGAGCAGTTCTTC

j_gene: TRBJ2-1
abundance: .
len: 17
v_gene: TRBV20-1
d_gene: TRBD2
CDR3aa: CSAQDGTSGGMYNEQFF
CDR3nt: TGCAGTGCCCAGGACGGGACTAGCGGGGGGATGTACAATGAGCAGTTCTTC

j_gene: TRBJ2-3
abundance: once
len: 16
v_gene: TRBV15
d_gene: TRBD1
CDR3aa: CATSRGTGALTDTQYF
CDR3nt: TGTGCCACCAGCAGAGGAACAGGGGCACTCACAGATACGCAGTATTTT

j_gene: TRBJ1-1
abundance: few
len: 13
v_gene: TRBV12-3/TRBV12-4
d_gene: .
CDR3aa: CASRIPQGPEAFF
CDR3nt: TGTGCCAGCAGAATCCCTCAGGGGCCTGAAGCTTTCTTT

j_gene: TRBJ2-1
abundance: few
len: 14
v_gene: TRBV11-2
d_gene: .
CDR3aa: CASSLVSLYNEQFF
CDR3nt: TGTGCCAGCAGCTTAGTGTCACTCTACAATGAGCAGTTCTTC

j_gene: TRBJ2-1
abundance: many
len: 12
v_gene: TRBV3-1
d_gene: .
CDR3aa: CASSQLGNEQFF
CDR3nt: TGTGCCAGCAGCCAATTAGGGAATGAGCAGTTCTTC

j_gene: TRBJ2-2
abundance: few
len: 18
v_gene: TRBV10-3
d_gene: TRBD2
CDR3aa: CAISRGLAGIMNTGELFF
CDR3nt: TGTGCCATCAGTAGAGGACTAGCGGGGATAATGAACACCGGGGAGCTGTTTTTT

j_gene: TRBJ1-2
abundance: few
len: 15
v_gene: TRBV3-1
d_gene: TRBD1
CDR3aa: CASSPRDRAWNGYTF
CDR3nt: TGTGCCAGCAGCCCGAGGGACAGGGCATGGAATGGCTACACCTTC

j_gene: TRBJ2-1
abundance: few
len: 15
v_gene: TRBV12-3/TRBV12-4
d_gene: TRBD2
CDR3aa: CASSLGTSGSGEQFF
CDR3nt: TGTGCCAGCAGTTTAGGGACTAGCGGGAGTGGTGAGCAGTTCTTC

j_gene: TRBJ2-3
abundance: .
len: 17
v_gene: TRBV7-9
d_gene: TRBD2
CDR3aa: CASRSFWASGPTDTQYF
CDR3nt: TGTGCCAGCAGGAGCTTTTGGGCTAGCGGACCCACAGATACGCAGTATTTT

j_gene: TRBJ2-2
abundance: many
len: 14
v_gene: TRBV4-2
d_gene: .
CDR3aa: CASSRGVGTGELFF
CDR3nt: TGTGCCAGCAGCCGCGGTGTGGGCACCGGGGAGCTGTTTTTT

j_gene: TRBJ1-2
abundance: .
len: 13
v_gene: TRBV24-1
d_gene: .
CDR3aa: CATSATGAYGYTF
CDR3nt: TGTGCCACCAGTGCTACGGGGGCCTATGGCTACACCTTC

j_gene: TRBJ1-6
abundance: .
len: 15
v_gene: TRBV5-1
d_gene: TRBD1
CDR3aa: CASSPDRATILTLHF
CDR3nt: TGCGCCAGCAGCCCGGACAGGGCAACTATTCTGACCCTCCACTTT

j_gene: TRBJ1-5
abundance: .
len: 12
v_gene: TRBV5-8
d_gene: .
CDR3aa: CASSLNASPQHF
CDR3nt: TGTGCCAGCAGCTTGAATGCCAGCCCCCAGCATTTT

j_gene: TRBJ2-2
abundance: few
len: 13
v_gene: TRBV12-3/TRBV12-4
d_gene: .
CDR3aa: CASSVMSAGELFF
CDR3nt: TGTGCCAGCAGTGTTATGTCGGCCGGGGAGCTGTTTTTT

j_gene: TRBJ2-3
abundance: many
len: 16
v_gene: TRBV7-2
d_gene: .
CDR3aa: CASSWDPDTSTDTQYF
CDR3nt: TGTGCCAGCAGCTGGGACCCAGACACGTCCACAGATACGCAGTATTTT

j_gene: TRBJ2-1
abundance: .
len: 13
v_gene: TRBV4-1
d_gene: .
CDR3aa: CASSQDYRDEQFF
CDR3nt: TGCGCCAGCAGCCAAGATTACCGGGATGAGCAGTTCTTC

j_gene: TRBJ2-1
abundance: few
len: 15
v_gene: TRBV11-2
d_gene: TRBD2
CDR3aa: CASSLLRGAYNEQFF
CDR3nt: TGTGCCAGCAGCTTATTGCGGGGGGCATACAATGAGCAGTTCTTC

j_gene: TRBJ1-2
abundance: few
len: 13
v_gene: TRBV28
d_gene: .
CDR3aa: CASSPPTVYGYTF
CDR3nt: TGTGCCAGCAGTCCCCCGACAGTCTATGGCTACACCTTC

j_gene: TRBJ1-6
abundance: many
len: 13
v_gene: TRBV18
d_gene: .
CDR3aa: CASSYGDNSPLHF
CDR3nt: TGTGCCAGCTCATACGGGGATAATTCACCCCTCCACTTT

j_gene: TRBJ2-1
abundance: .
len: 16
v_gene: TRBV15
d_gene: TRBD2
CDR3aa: CATSAGLAGNYNEQFF
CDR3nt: TGTGCCACCAGCGCGGGACTAGCGGGGAACTACAATGAGCAGTTCTTC

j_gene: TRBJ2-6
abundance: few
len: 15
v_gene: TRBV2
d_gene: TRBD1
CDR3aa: CASSADRVGANVLTF
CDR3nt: TGTGCCAGCAGTGCGGACAGGGTTGGGGCCAACGTCCTGACTTTC

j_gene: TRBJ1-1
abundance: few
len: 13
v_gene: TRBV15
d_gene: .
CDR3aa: CATSSGPGTEAFF
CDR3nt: TGTGCCACCAGCAGTGGACCGGGAACTGAAGCTTTCTTT

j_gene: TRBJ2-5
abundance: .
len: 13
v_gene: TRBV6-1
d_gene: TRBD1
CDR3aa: CASSRQGVGTQYF
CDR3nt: TGTGCCAGCAGTCGACAGGGAGTAGGGACCCAGTACTTC

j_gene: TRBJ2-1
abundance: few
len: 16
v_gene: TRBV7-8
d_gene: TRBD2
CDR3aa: CASSPRLAGGWNEQFF
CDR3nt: TGTGCCAGCAGCCCCAGGCTAGCGGGGGGATGGAATGAGCAGTTCTTC

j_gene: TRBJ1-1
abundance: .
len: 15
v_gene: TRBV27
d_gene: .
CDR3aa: CASSSLGGVNTEAFF
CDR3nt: TGTGCCAGCAGTTCGCTCGGCGGGGTGAACACTGAAGCTTTCTTT

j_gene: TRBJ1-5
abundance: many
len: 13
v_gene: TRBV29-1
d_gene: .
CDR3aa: CSVQQGMSQPQHF
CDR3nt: TGCAGCGTCCAACAGGGAATGAGTCAGCCCCAGCATTTT